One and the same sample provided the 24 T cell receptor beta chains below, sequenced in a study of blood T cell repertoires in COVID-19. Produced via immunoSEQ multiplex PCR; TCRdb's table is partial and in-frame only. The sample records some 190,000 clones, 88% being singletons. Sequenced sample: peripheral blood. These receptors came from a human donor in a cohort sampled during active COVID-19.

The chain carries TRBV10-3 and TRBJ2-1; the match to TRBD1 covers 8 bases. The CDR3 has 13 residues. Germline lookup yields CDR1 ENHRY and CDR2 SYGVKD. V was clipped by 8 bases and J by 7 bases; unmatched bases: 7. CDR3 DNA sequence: TGTGCCATCGCGACAGGGGCGAATAATGAGCAGTTCTTC. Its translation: CAIATGANNEQFF.

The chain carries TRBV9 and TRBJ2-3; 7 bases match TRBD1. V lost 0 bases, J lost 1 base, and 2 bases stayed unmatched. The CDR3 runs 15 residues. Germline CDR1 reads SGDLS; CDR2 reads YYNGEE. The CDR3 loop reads CASSVGGQGTDTQYF. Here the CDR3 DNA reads TGTGCCAGCAGCGTAGGTGGACAGGGCACAGATACGCAGTATTTT.

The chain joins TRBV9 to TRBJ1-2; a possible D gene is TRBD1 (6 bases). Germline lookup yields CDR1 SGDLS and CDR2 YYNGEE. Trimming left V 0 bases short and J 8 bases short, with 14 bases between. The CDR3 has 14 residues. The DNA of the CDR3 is TGTGCCAGCAGCGTAGTAGGGGGGGCGAGAGGCTACACCTTC. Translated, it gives CASSVVGGARGYTF.

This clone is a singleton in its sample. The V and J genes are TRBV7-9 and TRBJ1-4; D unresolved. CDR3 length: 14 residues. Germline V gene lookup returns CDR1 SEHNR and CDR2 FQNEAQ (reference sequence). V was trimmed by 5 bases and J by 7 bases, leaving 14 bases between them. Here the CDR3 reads CASSPGAVGEKLFF. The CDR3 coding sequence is TGTGCCAGCAGCCCCGGCGCGGTTGGTGAAAAACTGTTTTTT.

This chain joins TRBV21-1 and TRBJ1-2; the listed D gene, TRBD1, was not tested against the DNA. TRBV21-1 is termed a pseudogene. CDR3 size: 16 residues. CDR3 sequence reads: CASSYRDSSLHYGYTF. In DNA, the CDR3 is TGTGCCAGCAGTTACAGGGACAGCTCACTTCACTATGGCTACACCTTC.

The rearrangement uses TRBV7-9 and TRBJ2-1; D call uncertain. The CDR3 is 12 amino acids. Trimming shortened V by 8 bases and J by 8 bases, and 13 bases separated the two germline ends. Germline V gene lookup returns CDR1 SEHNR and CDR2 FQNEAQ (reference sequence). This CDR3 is CASARSVDEQFF. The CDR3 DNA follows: TGTGCCAGCGCGAGAAGTGTCGATGAGCAGTTCTTC.

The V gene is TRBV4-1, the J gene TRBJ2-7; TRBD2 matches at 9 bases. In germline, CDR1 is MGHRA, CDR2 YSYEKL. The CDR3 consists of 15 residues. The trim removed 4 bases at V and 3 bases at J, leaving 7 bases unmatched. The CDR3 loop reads CASSPRAGGSYEQYF. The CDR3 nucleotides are TGCGCCAGCAGCCCCCGCGCGGGAGGGAGCTACGAGCAGTACTTC.

In nucleotides, the CDR3 is TGTGCCAGCAGCTCAGCCCTGGGGCACGGGTATAATGAAAAACTGTTTTTT. Translated: CASSSALGHGYNEKLFF. The chain joins TRBV11-2 to TRBJ1-4; D perhaps matches TRBD1 (5 bases). The V and J ends lost 4 bases and 4 bases respectively, with 19 bases between them. The germline gives CDR1 SGHAT, CDR2 FQNNGV. This CDR3 comprises 17 residues.

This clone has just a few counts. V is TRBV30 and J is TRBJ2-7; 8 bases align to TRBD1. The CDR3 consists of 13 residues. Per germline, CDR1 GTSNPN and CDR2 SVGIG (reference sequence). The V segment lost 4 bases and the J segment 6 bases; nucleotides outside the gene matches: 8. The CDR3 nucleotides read TGTGCCTGGACCAGGGGGCGCGATCTCGAGCAGTACTTC. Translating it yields CAWTRGRDLEQYF.

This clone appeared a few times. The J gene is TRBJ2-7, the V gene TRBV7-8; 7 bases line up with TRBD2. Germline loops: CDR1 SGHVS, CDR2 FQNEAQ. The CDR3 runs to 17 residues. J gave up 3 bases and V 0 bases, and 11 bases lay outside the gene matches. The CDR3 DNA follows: TGTGCCAGCAGCTTAGCGTTCGGGGCGGGAGCGGGCTACGAGCAGTACTTC. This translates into CASSLAFGAGAGYEQYF.

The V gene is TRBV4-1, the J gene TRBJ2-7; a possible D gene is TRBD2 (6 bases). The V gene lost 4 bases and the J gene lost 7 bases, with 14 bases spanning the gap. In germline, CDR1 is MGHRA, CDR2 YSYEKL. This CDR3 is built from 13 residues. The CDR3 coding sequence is TGCGCCAGCAGCCTCACGCGGGAAGATGAGCAGTACTTC. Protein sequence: CASSLTREDEQYF.

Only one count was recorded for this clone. The CDR3 is CASSVGGTDSNQPQHF. In nucleotides, the CDR3 is TGTGCCAGCAGCGTAGGTGGGACAGATAGCAATCAGCCCCAGCATTTT. V usage is TRBV9 and J usage is TRBJ1-5, with 7 nucleotides matching TRBD1. After removal of 0 bases from V and 0 bases from J, the junction contained 3 bases not matched to a gene. The CDR3 is made up of 16 amino acids. CDR1 and CDR2 (germline): SGDLS, YYNGEE.

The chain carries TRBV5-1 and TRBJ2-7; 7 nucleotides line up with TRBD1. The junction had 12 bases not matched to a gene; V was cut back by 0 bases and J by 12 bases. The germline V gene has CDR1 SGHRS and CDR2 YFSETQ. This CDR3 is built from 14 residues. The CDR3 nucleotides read TGCGCCAGCAGCTTGGGCCGACAGGGCTCCCATCCGTACTTC. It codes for CASSLGRQGSHPYF.

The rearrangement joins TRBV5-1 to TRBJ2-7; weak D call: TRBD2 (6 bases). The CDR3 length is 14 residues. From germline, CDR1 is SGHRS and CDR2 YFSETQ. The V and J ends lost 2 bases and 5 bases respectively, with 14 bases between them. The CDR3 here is CASSFGTPWDEQYF. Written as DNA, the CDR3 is TGCGCCAGCAGCTTTGGGACTCCCTGGGACGAGCAGTACTTC. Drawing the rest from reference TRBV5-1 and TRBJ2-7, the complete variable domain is KAGVTQTPRYLIKTRGQQVTLSCSPISGHRSVSWYQQTPGQGLQFLFEYFSETQRNKGNFPGRFSGRQFSNSRSEMNVSTLELGDSALYLCASSFGTPWDEQYFGPGTRLTVT.

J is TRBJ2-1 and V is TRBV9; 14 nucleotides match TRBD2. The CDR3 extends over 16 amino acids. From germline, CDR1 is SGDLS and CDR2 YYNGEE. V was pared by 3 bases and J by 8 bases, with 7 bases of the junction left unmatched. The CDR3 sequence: CASSAGLAGVFDEQFF. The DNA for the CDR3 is TGTGCCAGCAGCGCGGGACTAGCGGGAGTCTTCGATGAGCAGTTCTTC. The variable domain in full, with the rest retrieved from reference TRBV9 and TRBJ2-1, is DSGVTQTPKHLITATGQRVTLRCSPRSGDLSVYWYQQSLDQGLQFLIQYYNGEERAKGNILERFSAQQFPDLHSELNLSSLELGDSALYFCASSAGLAGVFDEQFFGPGTRLTVL.

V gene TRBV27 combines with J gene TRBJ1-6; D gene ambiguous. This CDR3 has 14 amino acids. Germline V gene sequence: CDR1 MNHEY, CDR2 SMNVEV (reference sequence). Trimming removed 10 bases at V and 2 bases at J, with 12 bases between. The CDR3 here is CATARDTYNSPLHF. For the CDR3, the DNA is TGTGCCACCGCCCGTGACACCTATAATTCACCCCTCCACTTT.

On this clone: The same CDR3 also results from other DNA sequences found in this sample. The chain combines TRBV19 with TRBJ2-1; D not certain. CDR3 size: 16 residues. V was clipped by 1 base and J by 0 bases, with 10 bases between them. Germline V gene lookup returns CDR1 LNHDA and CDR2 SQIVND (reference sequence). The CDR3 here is CASSIVGGSSYNEQFF. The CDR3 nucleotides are TGTGCCAGTAGTATAGTTGGCGGCTCCTCCTACAATGAGCAGTTCTTC.

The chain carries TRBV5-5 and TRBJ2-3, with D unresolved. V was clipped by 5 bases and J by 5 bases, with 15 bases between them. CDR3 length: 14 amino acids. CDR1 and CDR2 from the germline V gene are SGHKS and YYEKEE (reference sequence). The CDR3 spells CASRASPILDTQYF. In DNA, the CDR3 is TGTGCCAGCAGGGCCAGTCCGATCTTAGATACGCAGTATTTT. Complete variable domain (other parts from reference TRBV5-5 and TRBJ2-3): DAGVTQSPTHLIKTRGQQVTLRCSPISGHKSVSWYQQVLGQGPQFIFQYYEKEERGRGNFPDRFSARQFPNYSSELNVNALLLGDSALYLCASRASPILDTQYFGPGTRLTVL.

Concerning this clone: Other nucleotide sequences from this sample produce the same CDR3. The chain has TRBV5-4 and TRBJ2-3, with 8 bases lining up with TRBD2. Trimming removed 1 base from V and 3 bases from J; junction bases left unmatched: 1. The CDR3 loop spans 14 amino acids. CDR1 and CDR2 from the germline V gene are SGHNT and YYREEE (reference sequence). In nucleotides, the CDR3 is TGTGCCAGCAGCTTGACTAGCGGAACAGATACGCAGTATTTT. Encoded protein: CASSLTSGTDTQYF.

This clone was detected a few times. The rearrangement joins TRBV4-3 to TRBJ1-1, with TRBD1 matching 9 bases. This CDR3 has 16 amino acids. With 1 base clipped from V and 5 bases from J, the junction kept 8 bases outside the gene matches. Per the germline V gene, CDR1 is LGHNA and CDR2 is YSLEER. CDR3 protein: CASSQGTGAPRTEAFF. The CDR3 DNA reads TGCGCCAGCAGCCAAGGGACAGGGGCACCTCGGACTGAAGCTTTCTTT.

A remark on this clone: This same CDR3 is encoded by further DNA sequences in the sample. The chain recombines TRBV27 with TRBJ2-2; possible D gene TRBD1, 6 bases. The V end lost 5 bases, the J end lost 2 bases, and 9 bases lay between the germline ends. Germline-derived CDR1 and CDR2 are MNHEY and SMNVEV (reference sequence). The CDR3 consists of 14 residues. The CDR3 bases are TGTGCCAGCAGTCTACAGGGAAACACCGGGGAGCTGTTTTTT. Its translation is CASSLQGNTGELFF.

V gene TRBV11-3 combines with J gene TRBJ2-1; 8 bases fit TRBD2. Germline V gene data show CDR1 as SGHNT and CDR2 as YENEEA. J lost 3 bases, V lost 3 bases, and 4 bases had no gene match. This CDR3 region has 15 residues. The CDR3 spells CASSFSGNRYNEQFF. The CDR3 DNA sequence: TGTGCCAGCAGCTTTAGCGGGAACCGCTACAATGAGCAGTTCTTC.

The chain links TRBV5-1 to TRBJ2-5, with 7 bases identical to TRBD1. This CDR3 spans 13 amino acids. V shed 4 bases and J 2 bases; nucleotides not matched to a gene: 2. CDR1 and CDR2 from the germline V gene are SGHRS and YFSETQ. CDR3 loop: CASSADRQETQYF. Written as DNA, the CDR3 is TGCGCCAGCAGCGCGGACAGGCAAGAGACCCAGTACTTC.

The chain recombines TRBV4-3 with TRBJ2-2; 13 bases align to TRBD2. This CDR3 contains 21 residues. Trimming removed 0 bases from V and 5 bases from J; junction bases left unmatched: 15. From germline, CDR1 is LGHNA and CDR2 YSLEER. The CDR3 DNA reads TGCGCCAGCAGCCAAGAAGGTTTGGGGACTAGCGGGGACCGGTGGACCGGGGAGCTGTTTTTT. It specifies CASSQEGLGTSGDRWTGELFF.